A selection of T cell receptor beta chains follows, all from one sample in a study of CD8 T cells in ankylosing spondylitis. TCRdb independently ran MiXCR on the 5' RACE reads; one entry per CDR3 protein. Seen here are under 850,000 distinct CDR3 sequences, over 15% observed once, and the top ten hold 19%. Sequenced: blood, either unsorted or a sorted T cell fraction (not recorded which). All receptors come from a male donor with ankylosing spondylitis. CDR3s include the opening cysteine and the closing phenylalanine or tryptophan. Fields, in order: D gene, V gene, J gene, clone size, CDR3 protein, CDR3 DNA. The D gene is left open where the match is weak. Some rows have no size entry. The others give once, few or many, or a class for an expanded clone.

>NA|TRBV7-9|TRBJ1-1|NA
CASSFLQGLITNTEAFF
TGTGCCAGCAGCTTTCTGCAGGGCCTAATTACGAACACTGAAGCTTTCTTT
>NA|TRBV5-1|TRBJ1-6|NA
CASSLDRGGPFLHF
TGCGCCAGCAGCTTAGATAGGGGCGGACCCTTTCTCCACTTT
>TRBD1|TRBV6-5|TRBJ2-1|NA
CASSYRGPTYNEQFF
TGTGCCAGCAGTTATAGGGGGCCGACCTACAATGAGCAGTTCTTC
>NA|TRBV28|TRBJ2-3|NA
CASRGGGLITDTQYF
TGTGCCAGCAGAGGGGGGGGGCTCATCACAGATACGCAGTATTTT
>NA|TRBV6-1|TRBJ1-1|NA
CASSEKGGRGYTEAFF
TGTGCCAGCAGTGAAAAGGGAGGGCGCGGGTACACTGAAGCTTTCTTT
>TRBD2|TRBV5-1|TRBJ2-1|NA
CASSLERDSYNEQFF
TGCGCCAGCAGCTTGGAGCGGGATTCCTACAATGAGCAGTTCTTC
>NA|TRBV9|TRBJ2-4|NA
CASSSGIGNIQYF
TGTGCCAGCAGCTCAGGGATCGGAAACATTCAGTACTTC
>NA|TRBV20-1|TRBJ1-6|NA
CSAGGAANDNSPLHF
TGCAGTGCTGGGGGGGCAGCAAACGATAATTCACCCCTCCACTTT
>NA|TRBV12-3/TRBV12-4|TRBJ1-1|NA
CASSLSGADTEAFF
TGTGCCAGCAGTTTATCAGGGGCAGACACTGAAGCTTTCTTT
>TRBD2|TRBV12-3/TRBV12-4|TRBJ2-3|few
CASSLYGLAGGPHTDTQYF
TGTGCCAGCAGTTTATACGGACTAGCGGGAGGCCCCCACACAGATACGCAGTATTTT
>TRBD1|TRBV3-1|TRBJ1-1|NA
CASSPRTGRATEAFF
TGTGCCAGCAGTCCTAGGACAGGGAGGGCGACTGAAGCTTTCTTT
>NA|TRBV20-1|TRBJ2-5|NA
CSARGAQGGETQYF
TGCAGTGCTAGAGGTGCGCAGGGAGGAGAGACCCAGTACTTC
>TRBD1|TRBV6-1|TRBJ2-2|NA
CASSTPQGTGELFF
TGTGCCAGCAGTACCCCACAGGGGACCGGGGAGCTGTTTTTT
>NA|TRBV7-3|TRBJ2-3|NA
CASSVGRDTDTQYF
TGTGCCAGCAGCGTCGGCAGGGACACAGATACGCAGTATTTT
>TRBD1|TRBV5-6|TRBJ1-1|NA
CASSLIQGLNTEAFF
TGTGCCAGCAGCTTGATACAGGGGTTGAACACTGAAGCTTTCTTT
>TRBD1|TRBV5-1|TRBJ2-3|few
CASRQGWTDTQYF
TGCGCCAGCCGACAGGGGTGGACAGATACGCAGTATTTT
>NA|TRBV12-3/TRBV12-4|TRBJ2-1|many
CASGSYNEQFF
TGTGCCTCGGGTTCCTACAATGAGCAGTTCTTC
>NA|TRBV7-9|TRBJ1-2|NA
CASSSTGTTNGYTF
TGTGCCAGCAGCTCCACGGGGACAACAAATGGCTACACCTTC
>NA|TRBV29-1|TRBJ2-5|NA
CSGGETQETQYF
TGCAGCGGCGGGGAAACCCAAGAGACCCAGTACTTC
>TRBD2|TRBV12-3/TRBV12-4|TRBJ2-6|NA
CASSLGLAGVMGGANVLTF
TGTGCCAGCAGCCTGGGACTAGCGGGAGTTATGGGGGGGGCCAACGTCCTGACTTTC
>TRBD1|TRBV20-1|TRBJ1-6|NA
CSVRGQADSPLHF
TGCAGTGTGAGGGGACAGGCTGATTCACCCCTCCACTTT
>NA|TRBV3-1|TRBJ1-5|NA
CASSQGPLGYQPQHF
TGTGCCAGCAGCCAGGGCCCCTTAGGATATCAGCCCCAGCATTTT
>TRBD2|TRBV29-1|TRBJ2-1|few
CSVRGEGRDEQFF
TGCAGCGTTCGGGGGGAGGGCCGCGATGAGCAGTTCTTC
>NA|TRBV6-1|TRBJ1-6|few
CASSEAAGIYNSPLHF
TGTGCCAGCAGTGAAGCTGCCGGCATCTATAATTCACCCCTCCACTTT
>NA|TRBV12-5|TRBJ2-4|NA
CASALAKNIQYF
TGTGCTAGTGCATTAGCCAAAAACATTCAGTACTTC
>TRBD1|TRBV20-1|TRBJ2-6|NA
CSAAQTGGSGANVLTF
TGCAGTGCTGCCCAGACAGGGGGCTCTGGGGCCAACGTCCTGACTTTC
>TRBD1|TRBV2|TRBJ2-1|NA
CASTSTGKSPAHGGNEQFF
TGTGCCAGCACTTCGACAGGGAAGAGCCCCGCGCATGGGGGCAATGAGCAGTTCTTC
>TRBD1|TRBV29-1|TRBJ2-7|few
CSVQDRASSYEQYF
TGCAGCGTTCAAGACAGGGCCAGCTCCTACGAGCAGTACTTC